This TCR beta chain comes out of a study of chronic HIV infection and antiretroviral therapy. TCRdb fed the 5' RACE reads into MiXCR, producing one record per CDR3 protein. Here the sample spans about 38,000 distinct CDR3 sequences, about 8.1% being singletons. This clonotype was seen only a few times. V lost 2 bases and J lost 7; bases outside the gene matches: 17. Germline V gene lookup returns CDR1 MNHNS and CDR2 SASEGT. The CDR3 spans 17 residues. This chain joins TRBV6-1 and TRBJ2-7; 7 positions match TRBD2. The TCR sequence derives from an adult who had HIV and had not received antiretroviral therapy, or was an uninfected healthy control (not recorded which). Sequenced: peripheral blood. In DNA, the CDR3 is TGTGCCAGCAGTGAACCCGCATCGGGGGGAGGGCCTTGGGAGCAGTACTTC. This sequence encodes CASSEPASGGGPWEQYF.